The clone carrying this T cell receptor (beta chain) came up a few times. Source study methods: Amplification from reference gene primers served as the basis for estimated nucleated cell counts. Measured with immunoSEQ multiplex PCR; TCRdb has only the in-frame clones, and not every one. The DNA gave D and trimming, while V, J and clone size come from that table. The sample consists of under 45,000 clones, approximately 78% of them appearing once. From germline, CDR1 is MDHEN and CDR2 SYDVKM. V dropped 6 bases and J dropped 0 bases, with 15 bases sitting between them. This CDR3 region has 16 residues. This record belongs to a study of blood T cell repertoires in COVID-19.

This chain uses TRBV28 with TRBJ1-3; D is unresolved. Material: peripheral blood. The sequence derives from a man in his 60s with acute or convalescent COVID-19. CDR3 bases: TGTGCCAGCAGCTACTCGGTTGCGGGCTCTGGAAACACCATATATTTT. Residues: CASSYSVAGSGNTIYF.